Below, 11 T cell receptor beta chains from the same sample are listed, as sequenced in a study of PD-1 blockade in classical Hodgkin lymphoma. Relapses following autologous stem cell transplantation were seen in all patients, with brentuximab vedotin exposure varying. Method: immunoSEQ multiplex PCR; TCRdb's copy keeps in-frame clones and lacks some. Of roughly 70,000 clones listed, about two thirds were seen once; the top ten hold 7% to 10%. The material sequenced was peripheral blood mononuclear cells (PBMCs), taken before the second cycle of nivolumab. The receptors were sampled from a human donor with classical Hodgkin lymphoma.

This clone was picked up a small number of times. V gene TRBV9 combines with J gene TRBJ2-1; 16 bases agree with TRBD2. The V and J ends lost 3 bases and 2 bases, in that order; junction bases with no gene match: 11. CDR1 and CDR2 from the germline V gene are SGDLS and YYNGEE. The CDR3 spans 20 residues. CDR3 residues: CASSAFPGLAGGYAYNEQFF. The DNA for the CDR3 is TGTGCCAGCAGCGCCTTTCCGGGACTAGCGGGAGGGTACGCCTACAATGAGCAGTTCTTC.

The V gene is TRBV5-1, the J gene TRBJ1-2; TRBD1 matches at 7 bases. Trimming took 4 bases from V and 6 from J; bases not matched to a gene: 6. CDR1 SGHRS and CDR2 YFSETQ come from the germline V gene. This CDR3 region has 13 residues. CDR3 protein: CASSSGTANGYTF. The CDR3 DNA sequence: TGCGCCAGCAGCAGCGGGACAGCGAATGGCTACACCTTC.

This chain connects TRBV7-8 to TRBJ1-1, with 9 nucleotides matching TRBD1. Germline CDR1 SGHVS, CDR2 FQNEAQ. There are 14 residues in the CDR3. V lost 5 bases and J lost 6; bases outside the gene matches: 7. CDR3 in DNA: TGTGCCAGCAGCCTCGGGACAGGGAGGGCTGAAGCTTTCTTT. This translates into CASSLGTGRAEAFF. Variable domain in full (rest from reference TRBV7-8 and TRBJ1-1): GAGVSQSPRYKVAKRGQDVALRCDPISGHVSLFWYQQALGQGPEFLTYFQNEAQLDKSGLPSDRFFAERPEGSVSTLKIQRTQQEDSAVYLCASSLGTGRAEAFFGQGTRLTVV.

This chain connects TRBV2 to TRBJ2-7; D may be TRBD2 (7 bases). The CDR3 has 14 residues. Germline loops: CDR1 SNHLY, CDR2 FYNNEI. V was cut by 7 bases and J by 2 bases, with 15 bases left in between. The CDR3 nucleotides read TGTGCCAGCACGGGGGGCCGAGGTCCCTACGAGCAGTACTTC. This gives the protein CASTGGRGPYEQYF.

The V and J genes are TRBV7-9 and TRBJ2-7; D remains ambiguous. The CDR3 is 13 amino acids. Germline V CDR1 and CDR2: SEHNR, FQNEAQ (reference sequence). V was clipped by 1 base and J by 0 bases, with 4 bases between them. CDR3 coding DNA: TGTGCCAGCAGCTTAGAGCTCTCCTACGAGCAGTACTTC. Amino acids: CASSLELSYEQYF.

V gene TRBV5-1 combines with J gene TRBJ2-5; 8 nucleotides agree with TRBD2. J lost 1 base, V lost 0 bases, and 5 bases had no gene match. This CDR3 is built from 16 residues. The V gene's germline CDR1 is SGHRS and CDR2 YFSETQ. CDR3 sequence: CASSLGLAGFQETQYF. In DNA, the CDR3 is TGCGCCAGCAGCTTGGGGCTAGCGGGTTTCCAAGAGACCCAGTACTTC. Full variable domain (remainder filled in from reference TRBV5-1 and TRBJ2-5): KAGVTQTPRYLIKTRGQQVTLSCSPISGHRSVSWYQQTPGQGLQFLFEYFSETQRNKGNFPGRFSGRQFSNSRSEMNVSTLELGDSALYLCASSLGLAGFQETQYFGPGTRLLVL.

The V gene is TRBV19, the J gene TRBJ2-7, with a possible D match to TRBD2 (6 bases). The V gene's germline CDR1 is LNHDA and CDR2 SQIVND (reference sequence). V gave up 3 bases and J gave up 1 base, with 13 bases separating them. The CDR3 covers 15 residues. This chain's CDR3 is CASSIYRGASYEQYF. CDR3 in DNA: TGTGCCAGTAGTATCTATCGCGGGGCATCCTACGAGCAGTACTTC.

The CDR3, as DNA: TGCGCCAGCAGCTTGGTCGGGACAGGCCTTGAAGAAAAACTGTTTTTT. Amino acid sequence: CASSLVGTGLEEKLFF. The V and J genes are TRBV5-1 and TRBJ1-4; TRBD1 matches at 8 bases. The CDR3 has 16 amino acids. Losses at the gene ends were 0 bases for V and 8 bases for J; bases not matched to a gene: 9. Germline lookup yields CDR1 SGHRS and CDR2 YFSETQ.

The chain combines TRBV2 with TRBJ1-3, with 8 bases fitting TRBD1. Germline lookup yields CDR1 SNHLY and CDR2 FYNNEI. This CDR3 is 15 amino acids long. V dropped 5 bases and J dropped 2; count of bases not matched to a gene: 5. CDR3 DNA sequence: TGTGCCAGCAGTCCCGGGACAGGCGCTGGAAACACCATATATTTT. As protein: CASSPGTGAGNTIYF.

The CDR3 sequence: CASSIQGPHNTEAFF. As DNA, the CDR3 is TGTGCCAGTAGTATCCAGGGCCCACATAACACTGAAGCTTTCTTT. The J gene is TRBJ1-1, the V gene TRBV19, with D maybe TRBD1 (5 bases). V lost 3 bases and J 2 bases, leaving 13 bases between the germline ends. This CDR3 has 15 residues. CDR1 and CDR2 (germline): LNHDA, SQIVND (reference sequence).

This clone showed up just once. V gene TRBV7-9 combines with J gene TRBJ1-2; maybe TRBD1 (6 bases). CDR1 and CDR2 (germline): SEHNR, FQNEAQ (reference sequence). The CDR3 is made up of 15 amino acids. V lost 5 bases to trimming and J lost 2 bases, with 15 bases between them. Here the CDR3 DNA reads TGTGCCAGCAGCCCGGGGACACAACCCAACTATGGCTACACCTTC. Its protein is CASSPGTQPNYGYTF.